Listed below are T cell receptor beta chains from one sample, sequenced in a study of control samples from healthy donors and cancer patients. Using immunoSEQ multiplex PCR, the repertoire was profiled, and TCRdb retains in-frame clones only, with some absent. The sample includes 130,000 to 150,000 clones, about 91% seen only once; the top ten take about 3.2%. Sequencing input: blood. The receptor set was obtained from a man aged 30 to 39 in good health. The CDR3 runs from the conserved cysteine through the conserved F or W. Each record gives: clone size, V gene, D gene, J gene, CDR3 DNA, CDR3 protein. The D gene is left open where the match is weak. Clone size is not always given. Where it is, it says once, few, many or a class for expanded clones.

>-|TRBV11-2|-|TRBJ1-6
TGTGCCAGCAGCCCGAGCAATAATTCACCCCTCCACTTT
CASSPSNNSPLHF
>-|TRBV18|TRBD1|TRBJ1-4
TGTGCCAGCTCACCACGAGGGGGCTATAATGAAAAACTGTTTTTT
CASSPRGGYNEKLFF
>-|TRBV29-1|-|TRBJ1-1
TGCAGCGTCATACGACGGGCGGGGAACACTGAAGCTTTCTTT
CSVIRRAGNTEAFF
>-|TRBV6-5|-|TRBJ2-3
TGTGCCAGCAGTTTGTGGGGAAGGTCTGGCACAGATACGCAGTATTTT
CASSLWGRSGTDTQYF
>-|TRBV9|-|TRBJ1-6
TGTGCCAGCAGCGTAGGCCCAGAAAGCTCCTATAATTCACCCCTCCACTTT
CASSVGPESSYNSPLHF
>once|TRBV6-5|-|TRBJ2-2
TGTGCCAGCAGTTACCCCGGGACAACGAACACCGGGGAGCTGTTTTTT
CASSYPGTTNTGELFF
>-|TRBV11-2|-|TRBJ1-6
TGTGCCAGCAGCCTCCTCGGGCCGGATGATAATTCACCCCTCCACTTT
CASSLLGPDDNSPLHF
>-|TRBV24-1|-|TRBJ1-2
TGTGCCACCAGTGAGGGTGCCAACTATGGCTACACCTTC
CATSEGANYGYTF
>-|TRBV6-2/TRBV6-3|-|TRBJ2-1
TGTGCCAGCAGTTACCCGACTGGGCGGAGCAATGAGCAGTTCTTC
CASSYPTGRSNEQFF
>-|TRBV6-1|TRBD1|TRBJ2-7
TGTGCCAGCAGTGAAGCACTGGGACAGGGGCGCTACGAGCAGTACTTC
CASSEALGQGRYEQYF
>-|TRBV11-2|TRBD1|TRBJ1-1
TGTGCCAGCAGCCCGTTCCGGGACAGAGGTGGGAACACTGAAGCTTTCTTT
CASSPFRDRGGNTEAFF
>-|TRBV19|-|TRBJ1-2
TGTGCCAAAACAGGGTTAAGGACAAGGGATGGCTACACCTTC
CAKTGLRTRDGYTF
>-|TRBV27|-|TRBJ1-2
TGTGCCAGCAGCCGGACCGGGGGATACTATGGCTACACCTTC
CASSRTGGYYGYTF
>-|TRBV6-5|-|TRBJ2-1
TGTGCCAGCAGTTACTCGAACAGTTTCCGCAATGAGCAGTTCTTC
CASSYSNSFRNEQFF
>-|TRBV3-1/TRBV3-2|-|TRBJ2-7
TGTGCCAGCAGCCCCGGGAACTACGAGCAGTACTTC
CASSPGNYEQYF
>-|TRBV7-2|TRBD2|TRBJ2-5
TGTGCCAGCAGTACTAGCGGGGGGGCCGTCGGGACCCAGTACTTC
CASSTSGGAVGTQYF
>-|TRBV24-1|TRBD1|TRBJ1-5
TGTGCCACCAGTGAGCGATTTCGAAAGGGGGCTAATAGCAATCAGCCCCAGCATTTT
CATSERFRKGANSNQPQHF
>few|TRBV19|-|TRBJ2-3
TGTGCCAGTAGTAGACTCGGGTGGACCGCAGATACGCAGTATTTT
CASSRLGWTADTQYF
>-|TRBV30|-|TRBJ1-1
TGTGCCTGGACCCCAGGGGCTGAAGCTTTCTTT
CAWTPGAEAFF
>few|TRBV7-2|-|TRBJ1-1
TGTGCCAGCAGCCAGAGACAGTCTACGGCTTTCTTT
CASSQRQSTAFF
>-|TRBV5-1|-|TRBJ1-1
TGCGCCAGCAGCTTGGAGGGGGTAATGAACACTGAAGCTTTCTTT
CASSLEGVMNTEAFF
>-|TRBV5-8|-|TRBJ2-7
TGTGCCAGCAGCTTCCGGGACGCGGAGCAGTACTTC
CASSFRDAEQYF
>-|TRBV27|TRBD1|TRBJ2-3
TGTGCCAGCAGTATCGGACAGGGACCAGATACGCAGTATTTT
CASSIGQGPDTQYF
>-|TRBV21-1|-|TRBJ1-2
TGTGCCAGCAGCGGCCCGGGGAGATCTTATGGCTACACCTTC
CASSGPGRSYGYTF
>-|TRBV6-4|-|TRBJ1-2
TGTGCCAGCAGTGACTCGAGTCGTGGCAGGCCTTATGGCTACACCTTC
CASSDSSRGRPYGYTF
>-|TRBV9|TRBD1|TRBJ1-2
TGTGCCAGCAGCGTAGCTGAAGGGACAGGGGATGGCTACACCTTC
CASSVAEGTGDGYTF
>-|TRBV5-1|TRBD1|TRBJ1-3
TGCGCCAGCAGTTTACGGACAGGGGGAGGAAACACCATATATTTT
CASSLRTGGGNTIYF